The 31 T cell receptor beta chains given below trace back to one sample, sequenced in a study of human T cells and chemical hapten exposure. TCRdb recomputed calls from the RACE reads with MiXCR, one row per CDR3 protein. The table shows roughly 380,000 distinct CDR3 sequences, with more than 4.5% occurring only once. Time point defined: pre-sensitization, week 0. Treatment: therapeutic diphenylcyclopropenone sensitization with weekly scalp DPC. The source material was whole blood, sampled in connection with sensitization to the hapten diphenylcyclopropenone (DPC). The source of these receptors is a woman in her forties or fifties with alopecia areata. Some clones in this sample may be carry-over from other donors' samples.

The table lists this clonotype with many counts. V gene TRBV28 combines with J gene TRBJ1-2; no clear D. Germline V lookup: CDR1 MDHEN, CDR2 SYDVKM. The V end lost 6 bases, the J end lost 0 bases, and 14 bases lay between the germline ends. The CDR3 loop spans 15 amino acids. The CDR3 is CASSMGRTTNYGYTF. The CDR3, as DNA: TGTGCCAGCAGCATGGGAAGGACCACTAACTATGGCTACACCTTC.

This clonotype was counted ten times or more. The chain employs TRBV3-1 and TRBJ2-3; 10 positions agree with TRBD2. CDR3 length: 16 amino acids. The germline V gene encodes CDR1 LGHDT and CDR2 YNNKEL (reference sequence). V lost 0 bases and J lost 5; bases outside the gene matches: 5. The DNA of the CDR3 is TGTGCCAGCAGCCAAGATCGCCTAGCGGGAGTAGATACGCAGTATTTT. Translating gives CASSQDRLAGVDTQYF.

V usage is TRBV24-1 and J usage is TRBJ2-3; D is perhaps TRBD1 (6 bases). Germline V gene sequence: CDR1 KGHDR, CDR2 SFDVKD. V was clipped by 5 bases and J by 2 bases, with 7 bases between them. The CDR3 extends over 13 amino acids. The CDR3 is CATSGTDTDTQYF. In nucleotides, the CDR3 is TGTGCCACCAGTGGGACAGACACAGATACGCAGTATTTT.

This clonotype was detected only a few times. V usage is TRBV20-1 and J usage is TRBJ1-1; D uncertain. CDR1 and CDR2 (germline): DFQATT, SNEGSKA (reference sequence). CDR3 length: 12 amino acids. The V and J ends lost 3 bases and 1 base respectively, with 6 bases between them. The CDR3 sequence: CSASPTNTEAFF. In DNA, the CDR3 is TGCAGTGCTAGCCCCACGAACACTGAAGCTTTCTTT.

This clonotype was observed a handful of times. One end of the junction does not line up with germline, which may come from a read error. The rearrangement links TRBV2 to TRBJ2-3; 8 positions agree with TRBD2. The germline CDR1 and CDR2 sequences are SNHLY and FYNNEI. CDR3 length equals 13 residues. The CDR3 spells CASSSGSIDTQYF. CDR3 nucleotide sequence: TGTGCCAGCAGTAGCGGGAGCATAGATACGCAGTATTTT.

Only a few counts were recorded for this clonotype. The V gene is TRBV6-2 or TRBV6-3, the J gene TRBJ2-1, with D unclear. V lost 6 bases to trimming and J lost 10 bases, with 13 bases between them. CDR1 MNHEY and CDR2 SVGEGT come from the germline V gene. CDR3 size: 12 residues. CDR3 nucleotide sequence: TGTGCCAGCAGGTCTTCACGACCGGAGCAGTTCTTC. This encodes CASRSSRPEQFF.

This clonotype was observed at least ten times. The V call is TRBV6-1, the J call TRBJ2-3; maybe TRBD2 (6 bases). Germline V CDR1 and CDR2: MNHNS, SASEGT. Trimming pared 8 bases from V and 1 base from J, leaving 7 bases between. This CDR3 is built from 12 residues. For the CDR3, the DNA is TGTGCCAGCCCGGGGGGCACAGATACGCAGTATTTT. Its protein is CASPGGTDTQYF.

This clonotype was picked up many times. The rearrangement uses TRBV6-2 or TRBV6-3 and TRBJ1-1; D gene uncertain. V lost 2 bases and J lost 1, with 5 bases in between. The CDR3 is 13 residues long. CDR1 is MNHEY and CDR2 is SVGEGT in the germline V gene. CDR3 residues: CASSYAGNTEAFF. In DNA, the CDR3 is TGTGCCAGCAGTTACGCGGGGAACACTGAAGCTTTCTTT.

The chain recombines TRBV10-3 with TRBJ1-2; 11 bases line up with TRBD1. Germline CDR1 is ENHRY and CDR2 is SYGVKD. J was trimmed by 4 bases and V by 11 bases; bases with no gene match: 6. This CDR3 spans 13 amino acids. The CDR3 coding sequence is TGTGCCGCTGGACAGGGGGCTTCCTATGGCTACACCTTC. It translates to CAAGQGASYGYTF.

This clonotype showed up just a few times. This rearrangement joins TRBV12-3 or TRBV12-4 to TRBJ1-5; D not resolved. The CDR3 totals 14 residues. The germline V and J ends were trimmed by 8 bases and 0 bases, with 11 bases remaining between them. The CDR3 is CASESGYSNQPQHF. CDR3 coding DNA: TGTGCCAGCGAGTCGGGGTATAGCAATCAGCCCCAGCATTTT.

Notes on this clonotype: It may be a read error: a sequence one base away is much more abundant. The chain recombines TRBV20-1 with TRBJ2-1; a weak D match, TRBD1 (6 bases). The CDR3 has 14 amino acids. Germline V gives CDR1 DFQATT, CDR2 SNEGSKA (reference sequence). Trimming left V 5 bases short and J 3 bases short, with 14 bases between. The CDR3 DNA reads TGCAGTGCTCAGGGGTCAGGCTACTACAATGAGCAGTTCTTC. This encodes CSAQGSGYYNEQFF.

J is TRBJ2-5 and V is TRBV5-5, with D perhaps assigned TRBD1 or TRBD2 (5 bases each). Germline values: CDR1 SGHKS, CDR2 YYEKEE (reference sequence). The CDR3 length is 13 residues. The germline V and J ends were trimmed by 4 bases and 5 bases, with 12 bases remaining between them. The CDR3 coding sequence is TGTGCCAGCAGCGGGACCTTAGCGGAGACCCAGTACTTC. Residues: CASSGTLAETQYF.

This clonotype has a handful of counts. The V and J genes are TRBV5-4 and TRBJ2-1, with TRBD2 matching over 7 bases. Germline V gene lookup returns CDR1 SGHNT and CDR2 YYREEE (reference sequence). This CDR3 has 14 residues. Trimming cost V 4 bases and J 7 bases; bases outside gene matches: 8. CDR3 nucleotides: TGTGCCAGCAGCGACCGACTAGCAGCGAATGAGCAGTTCTTC. Translation gives CASSDRLAANEQFF.

This clonotype appeared a few times. V is TRBV3-1 and J is TRBJ1-5; D is unclear. Per the germline V gene, CDR1 is LGHDT and CDR2 is YNNKEL (reference sequence). The V gene lost 0 bases and the J gene lost 2 bases, with 8 bases spanning the gap. The CDR3 length is 15 residues. This chain's CDR3 is CASSQDPPGNQPQHF. CDR3 bases: TGTGCCAGCAGCCAAGATCCTCCAGGCAATCAGCCCCAGCATTTT. The full variable domain, in which reference TRBV3-1 and TRBJ1-5 provide the parts outside the CDR3, is DTAVSQTPKYLVTQMGNDKSIKCEQNLGHDTMYWYKQDSKKFLKIMFSYNNKELIINETVPNRFSPKSPDKAHLNLHINSLELGDSAVYFCASSQDPPGNQPQHFGDGTRLSIL.

V usage is TRBV20-1 and J usage is TRBJ1-5, with TRBD1 as a possible D gene (5 bases). The CDR3 spans 12 residues. The germline V gene has CDR1 DFQATT and CDR2 SNEGSKA (reference sequence). The germline V and J ends were trimmed by 5 bases and 8 bases, with 13 bases remaining between them. DNA for the CDR3: TGCAGTGCTTTACTGGGACTTGAGCCCCAGCATTTT. This translates into CSALLGLEPQHF.

Many counts were recorded for this clonotype. The chain couples TRBV6-2 or TRBV6-3 to TRBJ2-1; 14 bases agree with TRBD2. The CDR3 loop spans 16 amino acids. Germline CDR1 is MNHEY and CDR2 is SVGEGT. V was clipped by 5 bases and J by 7 bases; unmatched bases: 7. Written as DNA, the CDR3 is TGTGCCAGCAGTCGGGGACTAGCGGGAGCATATAATGAGCAGTTCTTC. It codes for CASSRGLAGAYNEQFF.

The DNA of the CDR3 is TGCGCCAGCAGCCCGGACAGGAGCAACACCATATATTTT. Translated: CASSPDRSNTIYF. The chain joins TRBV5-1 to TRBJ1-3; 7 nucleotides align to TRBD1. Germline V gene data show CDR1 as SGHRS and CDR2 as YFSETQ. The trim removed 4 bases at V and 7 bases at J, leaving 5 bases unmatched. This CDR3 has 13 residues.

In its sample, this clonotype was seen a few times. The CDR3 sequence: CASSGQTRSYYGYTF. DNA of the CDR3: TGTGCCAGCAGCGGTCAGACGCGTTCTTACTATGGCTACACCTTC. V gene TRBV9 combines with J gene TRBJ1-2; D not resolved. CDR1 and CDR2 from the germline V gene are SGDLS and YYNGEE. V lost 3 bases and J lost 3, with 15 bases in between. The length of the CDR3 is 15 residues.

This clonotype was observed a few times. The J gene is TRBJ2-1, the V gene TRBV20-1, with D tentatively TRBD1 or TRBD2 (5 bases each). CDR1 is DFQATT and CDR2 is SNEGSKA in the germline V gene (reference sequence). The CDR3 has 10 amino acids. The V end lost 6 bases, the J end lost 10 bases, and 10 bases lay between the germline ends. The CDR3 DNA sequence: TGCAGTGCAAGTGAGGGGGAGCAGTTCTTC. As protein: CSASEGEQFF.

This clonotype was recorded at least ten times. The V gene is TRBV20-1, the J gene TRBJ2-3; the D gene is possibly TRBD2 (6 bases). CDR3 length equals 11 residues. Deletions cut 6 bases from V and 6 bases from J, with 10 bases between. Germline V gene sequence: CDR1 DFQATT, CDR2 SNEGSKA (reference sequence). The CDR3 sequence is CSAGGSDTQYF. The CDR3 DNA sequence: TGCAGTGCCGGGGGATCGGATACGCAGTATTTT.

This clonotype was picked up a small number of times. The J gene is TRBJ1-3, the V gene TRBV7-2; no clear D. The CDR3 contains 15 residues. V was shortened by 5 bases and J by 0 bases, with 11 bases between the two germline ends. CDR1 is SGHTA and CDR2 is FQGNSA in the germline V gene. The DNA for the CDR3 is TGTGCCAGCAGCCAGACGAGGGTCTCTGGAAACACCATATATTTT. It codes for CASSQTRVSGNTIYF.

This clonotype came up many times. J is TRBJ2-1 and V is TRBV7-8, with 11 positions matching TRBD2. The CDR3 spans 16 residues. Trimming took 1 base from V and 4 from J; bases not matched to a gene: 3. In germline, CDR1 is SGHVS, CDR2 FQNEAQ. The CDR3 DNA reads as TGTGCCAGCAGCTTAGGGCTAGCGGGAGGTTACAATGAGCAGTTCTTC. It yields the protein CASSLGLAGGYNEQFF.

In this sample, this clonotype turned up many times. The chain links TRBV6-2 or TRBV6-3 to TRBJ2-4; 8 bases agree with TRBD2. The CDR3 is 13 amino acids. Losses at the gene ends were 6 bases for V and 6 bases for J; bases not matched to a gene: 4. Germline V gene sequence: CDR1 MNHEY, CDR2 SVGEGT. DNA of the CDR3: TGTGCCAGCAGGGCAGCGGGAGCAAACATTCAGTACTTC. This translates into CASRAAGANIQYF.

This clonotype was observed a few times. The V gene is TRBV5-1, the J gene TRBJ2-7, with 8 nucleotides matching TRBD1. With V trimmed by 4 bases and J by 1 base, 7 bases remained unmatched. Germline assignment: CDR1 SGHRS and CDR2 YFSETQ. The CDR3 runs 15 residues. CDR3 residues: CASSPDRGRSYEQYF. As DNA, the CDR3 is TGCGCCAGCAGCCCAGACAGGGGAAGGTCCTACGAGCAGTACTTC.

As regards this clonotype: A much more abundant neighbour one base away suggests this may be a read error. The rearrangement joins TRBV12-3 or TRBV12-4 to TRBJ2-1, with 7 bases fitting TRBD2. V shed 6 bases and J 3 bases; nucleotides not matched to a gene: 14. The CDR3 runs 17 residues. CDR3 sequence: CASRFPSSGPDYNEQFF. The CDR3 nucleotides read TGTGCCAGCAGGTTTCCCTCTAGCGGCCCTGACTACAATGAGCAGTTCTTC.

The chain carries TRBV10-3 and TRBJ2-3; 9 nucleotides align to TRBD1. V trimming: 3 bases; J trimming: 7 bases; junction bases outside the gene matches: 5. CDR3 length: 14 residues. Per germline, CDR1 ENHRY and CDR2 SYGVKD. The CDR3 region is CAISDGQGLNTQYF. Here the CDR3 DNA reads TGTGCCATCAGTGACGGACAGGGGTTGAATACGCAGTATTTT.

This clonotype was seen many times. The chain has TRBV6-2 or TRBV6-3 and TRBJ2-1; D might be TRBD1 or TRBD2, each matching 6 bases. The CDR3 is 12 residues long. Germline V gene sequence: CDR1 MNHEY, CDR2 SVGEGT. The V and J ends lost 7 bases and 7 bases respectively, with 11 bases between them. CDR3 sequence (DNA): TGTGCCAGCACCGGGGGCCGTAATGAGCAGTTCTTC. Its translation: CASTGGRNEQFF.

This clonotype was seen ten or more times. The V and J genes are TRBV6-6 and TRBJ2-3, with a weak D call TRBD2 (6 bases). Trimming cost V 10 bases and J 4 bases, with 30 bases left between them. Germline CDR1 reads MNHNY; CDR2 reads SVGAGI (reference sequence). The CDR3 contains 18 residues. CDR3 protein: CATLSRDSWGPRADTQYF. CDR3 coding DNA: TGTGCCACCCTCTCGCGGGACTCTTGGGGCCCCCGGGCAGATACGCAGTATTTT.

This clonotype was observed a few times. The gene calls are TRBV6-5 and TRBJ2-1, with D tentatively TRBD2 (5 bases). Trimming left V 2 bases short and J 7 bases short, with 15 bases between. CDR1 is MNHEY and CDR2 is SVGAGI in the germline V gene. The CDR3 contains 15 residues. The chain's CDR3 is CASSYTGIRRNEQFF. The DNA for the CDR3 is TGTGCCAGCAGTTACACCGGGATTAGGAGGAATGAGCAGTTCTTC.

The chain carries TRBV4-2 and TRBJ1-1, with D perhaps matching TRBD1 (6 bases). The CDR3 consists of 14 residues. Trimming left V 4 bases short and J 7 bases short, with 16 bases between. Germline-derived CDR1 and CDR2 are LGHNA and YNFKEQ. CDR3 sequence: CASSRRWTASEAFF. Here the CDR3 DNA reads TGTGCCAGCAGCCGCAGATGGACAGCTAGTGAAGCTTTCTTT.

In this sample, this clonotype turned up many times. The rearrangement joins TRBV10-3 to TRBJ2-3, with D tentatively TRBD1 or TRBD2 (6 bases each). The V gene lost 8 bases and the J gene lost 3 bases, with 18 bases spanning the gap. Germline CDR1 and CDR2: ENHRY and SYGVKD. The CDR3 consists of 15 residues. DNA of the CDR3: TGTGCCATCGGGGGGCAGGGTGAGAGAACAGATACGCAGTATTTT. Its protein product is CAIGGQGERTDTQYF.